Sequencing of this T cell receptor beta chain was carried out in a study of beta chain features in type 1 diabetes. Findings of the study overall: Among all four CD4+ subsets, Type 1 diabetes patients had TCRB CDR3s that were moderately but significantly shorter.

Using CD45RO/CCR7/CD25/CD127/CD95/CD27, CD4+ naive, central memory, regulatory and stem cell-like memory cells were sorted. This clone has only a few counts. Its antigen is currently unknown. The authors reverse transcribed all of the isolated RNA, so sequencing captured expressed TCRB transcripts. The protocol was immunoSEQ multiplex PCR, while the TCRdb copy is restricted to in-frame clones and leaves out a portion. The repertoire holds about 270,000 clones, with about 13% as singletons. CDR3 length equals 15 residues. V dropped 4 bases and J dropped 4; count of bases not matched to a gene: 3. Germline values: CDR1 SGDLS, CDR2 YYNGEE.

The sequencing input was naive CD4+ T cells from blood. The sequence derives from a man in his thirties or forties with type 1 diabetes. The rearrangement joins TRBV9 to TRBJ2-2, with TRBD2 matching over 11 bases. CDR3 amino acids: CASSPTSGSTGELFF. CDR3 DNA: TGTGCCAGCAGCCCCACTAGCGGGAGCACCGGGGAGCTGTTTTTT. The complete variable domain, with remaining parts taken from reference TRBV9 and TRBJ2-2, reads DSGVTQTPKHLITATGQRVTLRCSPRSGDLSVYWYQQSLDQGLQFLIQYYNGEERAKGNILERFSAQQFPDLHSELNLSSLELGDSALYFCASSPTSGSTGELFFGEGSRLTVL.